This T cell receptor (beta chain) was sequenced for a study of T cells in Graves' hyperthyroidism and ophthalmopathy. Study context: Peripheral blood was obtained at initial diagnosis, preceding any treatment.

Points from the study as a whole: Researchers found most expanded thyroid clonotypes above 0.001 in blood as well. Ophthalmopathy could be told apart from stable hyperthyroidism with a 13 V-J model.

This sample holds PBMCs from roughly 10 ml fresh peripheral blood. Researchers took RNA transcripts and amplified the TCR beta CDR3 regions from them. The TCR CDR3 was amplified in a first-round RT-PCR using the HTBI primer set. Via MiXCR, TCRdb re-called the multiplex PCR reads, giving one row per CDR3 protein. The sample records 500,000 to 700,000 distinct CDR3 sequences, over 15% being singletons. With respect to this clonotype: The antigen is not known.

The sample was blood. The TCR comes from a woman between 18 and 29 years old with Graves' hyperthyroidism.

The CDR3 DNA reads TGTGCCAGCAGCCCCGAATATAATTCACCCCTCCACTTT. This translates into CASSPEYNSPLHF. This chain uses TRBV12-3 or TRBV12-4 with TRBJ1-6; D call uncertain. The V gene lost 6 bases and the J gene lost 4 bases, with 7 bases spanning the gap. The CDR3 is 13 residues long.